This entry is about one TCR beta chain. Its antigen is as yet unknown. The data derive from a study of cytomegalovirus exposure and HLA in healthy donors. Study context: Falling in the Caucasian-associated ancestry cluster were about 83% of about 400 genotyped donors. General study points: Later analysis found that TCR beta chains associated with HLA were more clonally expanded than other, equally common chains. HLA alleles were associated with roughly 15,000 TCR beta sequences in a later analysis at 0.05 false discovery rate.

PCR amplification relied on 60 Vbeta primers (plus 13 Jbeta primers). Sequencing was performed with immunoSEQ multiplex PCR; in TCRdb, only in-frame clones are kept and a portion is missing. This sample has 150,000 to 200,000 clones, with 75% to 80% found just once. The sequencing input was PBMCs. The receptor comes from a man in his forties in good health and CMV-seropositive.

The CDR3 DNA is TGCGCCAGCAGCTTGTTAACAACTAATGAAAAACTGTTTTTT. This translates into CASSLLTTNEKLFF. The rearrangement uses TRBV5-1 and TRBJ1-4; D is uncertain. CDR3 length: 14 residues. Trimming pared 1 base from V and 0 bases from J, leaving 4 bases between. Germline loops: CDR1 SGHRS, CDR2 YFSETQ.